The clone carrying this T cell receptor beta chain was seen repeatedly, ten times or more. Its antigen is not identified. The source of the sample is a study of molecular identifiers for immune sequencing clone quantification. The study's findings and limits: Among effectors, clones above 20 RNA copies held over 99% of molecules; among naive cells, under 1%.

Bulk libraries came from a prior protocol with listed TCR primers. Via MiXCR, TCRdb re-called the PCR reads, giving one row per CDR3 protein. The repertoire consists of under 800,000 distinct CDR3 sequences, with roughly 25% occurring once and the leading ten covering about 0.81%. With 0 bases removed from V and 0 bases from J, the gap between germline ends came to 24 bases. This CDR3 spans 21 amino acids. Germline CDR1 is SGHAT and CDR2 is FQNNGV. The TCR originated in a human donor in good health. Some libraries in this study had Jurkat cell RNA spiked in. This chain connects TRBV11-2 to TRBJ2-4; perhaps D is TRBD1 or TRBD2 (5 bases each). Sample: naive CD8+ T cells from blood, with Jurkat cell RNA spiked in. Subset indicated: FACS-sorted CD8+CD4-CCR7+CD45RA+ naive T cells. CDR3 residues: CASSLDRTVGAVRIAKNIQYF. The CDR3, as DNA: TGTGCCAGCAGCTTAGATCGGACTGTTGGGGCAGTTAGAATAGCCAAAAACATTCAGTACTTC.